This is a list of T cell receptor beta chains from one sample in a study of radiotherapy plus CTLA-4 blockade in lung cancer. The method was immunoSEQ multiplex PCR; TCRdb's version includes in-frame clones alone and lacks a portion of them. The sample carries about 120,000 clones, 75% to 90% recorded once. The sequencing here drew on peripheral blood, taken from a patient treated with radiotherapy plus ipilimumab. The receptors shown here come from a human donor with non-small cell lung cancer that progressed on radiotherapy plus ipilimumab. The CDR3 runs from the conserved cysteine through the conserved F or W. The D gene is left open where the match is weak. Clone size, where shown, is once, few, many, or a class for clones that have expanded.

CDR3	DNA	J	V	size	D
CASSLGPGITQYF	TGTGCCAGTAGTCTAGGGCCCGGGATTACGCAGTATTTT	TRBJ2-3	TRBV19	.	.
CASSSTGVWGQPQHF	TGTGCCAGCAGTTCGACAGGGGTTTGGGGTCAGCCCCAGCATTTT	TRBJ1-5	TRBV28	.	TRBD1
CASSRRTSGGGTDTQYF	TGTGCCAGCTCACGACGGACTAGCGGGGGAGGGACAGATACGCAGTATTTT	TRBJ2-3	TRBV18	.	TRBD2
CASSLRDYNEQFF	TGTGCCAGCAGCTTGAGGGATTACAATGAGCAGTTCTTC	TRBJ2-1	TRBV5-4	.	.
CASGRTTDTQYF	TGTGCCAGCGGCCGGACGACAGATACGCAGTATTTT	TRBJ2-3	TRBV2	.	.
CAWSPGTGSVYSGNTIYF	TGTGCCTGGAGTCCCGGGACAGGATCCGTCTACTCTGGAAACACCATATATTTT	TRBJ1-3	TRBV30	.	TRBD1
CASTTPGTVNQPQHF	TGTGCCAGCACCACGCCTGGGACAGTCAATCAGCCCCAGCATTTT	TRBJ1-5	TRBV6-1	.	TRBD1
CASSEGTSGHVSYEQYF	TGTGCCAGCAGTGAAGGGACTAGCGGGCACGTATCCTACGAGCAGTACTTC	TRBJ2-7	TRBV25-1	.	TRBD2
CSATKRGVQHF	TGCAGTGCTACTAAAAGGGGGGTTCAGCATTTT	TRBJ1-5	TRBV20-1	.	.
CASSVGLAGGVNIQYF	TGTGCCAGCAGCGTCGGACTAGCCGGAGGGGTGAACATTCAGTACTTC	TRBJ2-4	TRBV4-2	.	TRBD2
CASSRGLRAYEQYF	TGTGCCAGCAGTAGAGGACTGCGGGCCTACGAGCAGTACTTC	TRBJ2-7	TRBV6-5	.	.
CASSQDEGGTEAFF	TGTGCCAGCAGCCAAGATGAGGGGGGCACTGAAGCTTTCTTT	TRBJ1-1	TRBV4-2	.	.
CASSLGDRNTGELFF	TGTGCCAGCAGCTTAGGGGACAGGAACACCGGGGAGCTGTTTTTT	TRBJ2-2	TRBV7-6	.	TRBD1
CASGKGGYNEQFF	TGTGCCAGCGGGAAGGGGGGCTACAATGAGCAGTTCTTC	TRBJ2-1	TRBV2	once	.